The sequence of this T cell receptor beta chain was determined in a study of blood T cells in healthy people across ages. Germline CDR1 is MDHEN and CDR2 is SYDVKM. The CDR3 length is 18 residues. V shed 6 bases and J shed 0 bases, with 18 bases lying between them. For the second PCR, which ran for roughly 6 to 12 cycles, a sample-barcoded 5' primer and a J-beta primer mix were used. TCRdb independently ran MiXCR on the 5' RACE reads; one entry per CDR3 protein. The sample yields some 1.5 million distinct CDR3 sequences, 28% seen once. Source material: blood. This clonotype originated in a woman in her twenties or thirties in good health. This chain connects TRBV28 to TRBJ2-6, with a possible D match to TRBD1 (6 bases). CDR3 sequence: CASSLTGPPLSGANVLTF. The CDR3 nucleotides read TGTGCCAGCAGCCTCACAGGGCCTCCTCTCTCTGGGGCCAACGTCCTGACTTTC.